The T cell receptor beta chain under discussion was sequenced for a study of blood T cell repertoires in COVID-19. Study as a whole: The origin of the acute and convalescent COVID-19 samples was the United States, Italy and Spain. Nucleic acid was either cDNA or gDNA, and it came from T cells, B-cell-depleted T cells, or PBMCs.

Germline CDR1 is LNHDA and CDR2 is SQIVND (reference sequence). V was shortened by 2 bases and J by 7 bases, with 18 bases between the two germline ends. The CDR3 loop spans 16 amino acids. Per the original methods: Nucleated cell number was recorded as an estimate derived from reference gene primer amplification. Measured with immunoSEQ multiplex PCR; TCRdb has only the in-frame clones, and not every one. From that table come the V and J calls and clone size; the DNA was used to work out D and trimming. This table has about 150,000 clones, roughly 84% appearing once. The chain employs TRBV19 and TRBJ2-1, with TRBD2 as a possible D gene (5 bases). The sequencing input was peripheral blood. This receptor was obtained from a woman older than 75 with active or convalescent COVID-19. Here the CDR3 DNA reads TGTGCCAGTAGTATAAGGGCGGATCGGGGAAGAAATGAGCAGTTCTTC. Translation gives CASSIRADRGRNEQFF.